This T cell receptor beta chain stems from a study of cytomegalovirus exposure and HLA in healthy donors. Germline CDR1 is LGHNA and CDR2 is YSLEER. Germline trimming cut 5 bases from V and 3 bases from J; bases unmatched to any gene: 5. The CDR3 has 14 amino acids. PCR primers comprised 60 Vbeta and 13 Jbeta primers. Sequencing was performed with immunoSEQ multiplex PCR; in TCRdb, only in-frame clones are kept and a portion is missing. Counted here are 150,000 to 200,000 clones, around 83% occurring once; the ten biggest clones make up more than 2%. A remark on this clone: The antigen remains undetermined.

Study results and caveats: A later analysis associated some 16,000 TCR beta sequences with HLA alleles at a 0.05 false discovery rate. Later on, an analysis showed TCR association rates differing by HLA locus, with DRB1 the most and HLA-C the fewest.

Despite likely unrecorded immune exposures, the donors were nominally healthy at the time of sampling. The sequencing input was PBMCs. The receptor's source is a man aged 18 to 30 in good health and CMV-seropositive. V usage is TRBV4-3 and J usage is TRBJ2-7; TRBD1 matches at 9 bases. The CDR3 DNA reads TGCGCCAGCAGCGCCCGGGACAGGGTCTACGAGCAGTACTTC. Its translation is CASSARDRVYEQYF.